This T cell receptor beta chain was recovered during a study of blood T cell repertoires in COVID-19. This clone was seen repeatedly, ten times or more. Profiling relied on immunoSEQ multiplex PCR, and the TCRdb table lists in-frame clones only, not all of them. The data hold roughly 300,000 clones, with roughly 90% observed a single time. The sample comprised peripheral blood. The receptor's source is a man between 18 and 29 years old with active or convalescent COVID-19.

The CDR3 coding sequence is TGTGCCACCCAACAGGCAGGGGGCGTTGAAAAACTGTTTTTT. It yields the protein CATQQAGGVEKLFF. The chain employs TRBV2 and TRBJ1-4; 8 nucleotides align to TRBD1. Germline loops: CDR1 SNHLY, CDR2 FYNNEI. Losses at the gene ends were 10 bases for V and 7 bases for J; bases not matched to a gene: 11. The CDR3 has 14 residues.